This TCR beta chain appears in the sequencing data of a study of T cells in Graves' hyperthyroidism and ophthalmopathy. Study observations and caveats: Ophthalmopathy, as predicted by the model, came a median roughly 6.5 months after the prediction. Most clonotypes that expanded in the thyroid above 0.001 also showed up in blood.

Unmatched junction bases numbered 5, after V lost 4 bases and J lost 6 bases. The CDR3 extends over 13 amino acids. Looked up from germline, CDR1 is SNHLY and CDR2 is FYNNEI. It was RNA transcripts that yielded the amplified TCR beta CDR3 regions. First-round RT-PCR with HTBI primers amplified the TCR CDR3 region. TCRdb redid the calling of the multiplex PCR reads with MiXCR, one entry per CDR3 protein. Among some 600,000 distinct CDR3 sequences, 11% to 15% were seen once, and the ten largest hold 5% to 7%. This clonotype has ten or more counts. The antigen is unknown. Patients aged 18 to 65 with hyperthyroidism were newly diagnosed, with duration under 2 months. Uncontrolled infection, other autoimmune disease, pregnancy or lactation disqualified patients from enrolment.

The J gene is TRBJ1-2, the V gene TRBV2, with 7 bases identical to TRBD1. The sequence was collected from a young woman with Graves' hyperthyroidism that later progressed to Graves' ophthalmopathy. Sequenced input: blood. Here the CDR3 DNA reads TGTGCCAGCAGTGGGCCAGGGGGGGATGGCTACACCTTC. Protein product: CASSGPGGDGYTF.